These 25 T cell receptor beta chains originate from one sample sequenced in a study of early T cells in non-severe SARS-CoV-2 infection. MiXCR was run by TCRdb on the 5' RACE reads, yielding one entry per CDR3 protein. The sample carries tens of thousands of distinct CDR3 sequences, about 9.4% recorded once. The sample comprised whole blood. All receptors derive from an adult who was a healthcare worker with PCR-confirmed SARS-CoV-2 infection or an uninfected control (not recorded which).

This clonotype was seen ten or more times. V usage is TRBV6-1 and J usage is TRBJ2-2; 13 bases agree with TRBD2. Germline CDR1 is MNHNS and CDR2 is SASEGT. The V gene end was trimmed by 5 bases and the J gene end by 1 base; junction bases not matched to a gene: 4. The CDR3 runs to 17 residues. CDR3 sequence: CASSWTSGGLNTGELFF. The CDR3 DNA is TGTGCCAGCAGTTGGACTAGCGGGGGCCTGAACACCGGGGAGCTGTTTTTT.

In this sample, this clonotype turned up a few times. CDR3 loop: CASSLGHRVVSYEQYF. CDR3 DNA: TGCGCCAGCAGCTTGGGTCACCGGGTGGTTTCCTACGAGCAGTACTTC. The chain couples TRBV5-1 to TRBJ2-7; D gene uncertain. The CDR3 runs to 16 residues. Germline V gene lookup returns CDR1 SGHRS and CDR2 YFSETQ. V was trimmed by 0 bases and J by 1 base, leaving 14 bases between them.

This clonotype turned up a few times. The rearrangement joins TRBV6-1 to TRBJ2-7; 8 nucleotides match TRBD1. The CDR3 extends over 16 amino acids. The germline V gene encodes CDR1 MNHNS and CDR2 SASEGT. Trimming removed 3 bases from V and 2 bases from J; junction bases left unmatched: 9. For the CDR3, the DNA is TGTGCCAGCAGTGACCCCAGTCGGGACAGGACCTACGAGCAGTACTTC. It encodes CASSDPSRDRTYEQYF.

J is TRBJ2-3 and V is TRBV29-1, with D unclear. The germline gives CDR1 SQVTM, CDR2 ANQGSEA. Trimming left V 0 bases short and J 1 base short, with 14 bases between. CDR3 length: 16 amino acids. CDR3 nucleotide sequence: TGCAGCGTTGAAGAAGGCCGAGGCCATGGCACAGATACGCAGTATTTT. This sequence encodes CSVEEGRGHGTDTQYF.

Many counts were recorded for this clonotype. The chain employs TRBV12-3 or TRBV12-4 and TRBJ1-6; no clear D gene. This CDR3 is built from 15 residues. The V gene lost 5 bases and the J gene lost 8 bases, with 16 bases spanning the gap. The CDR3 is CASSVRTDFDSPLHF. CDR3 nucleotides: TGTGCCAGCAGTGTACGGACGGATTTTGATTCACCCCTCCACTTT.

The gene calls are TRBV10-3 and TRBJ2-1; D is unresolved. Trimming shortened V by 2 bases and J by 4 bases, and 3 bases separated the two germline ends. The CDR3 is 12 residues long. Germline CDR1 ENHRY, CDR2 SYGVKD. The CDR3, as DNA: TGTGCCATCAGTGAGACGTACAATGAGCAGTTCTTC. Amino acid sequence: CAISETYNEQFF.

This clonotype was seen more than once but under ten times. The rearrangement uses TRBV7-9 and TRBJ1-6; unclear D gene. The V end lost 2 bases, the J end lost 8 bases, and 13 bases lay between the germline ends. Germline V gene sequence: CDR1 SEHNR, CDR2 FQNEAQ (reference sequence). CDR3 length: 15 amino acids. As DNA, the CDR3 is TGTGCCAGCAGCTTACAGGCCGGCGGGGATTCACCCCTCCACTTT. It specifies CASSLQAGGDSPLHF.

This clonotype came up a few times. This rearrangement joins TRBV5-5 to TRBJ1-1; perhaps TRBD1 as D (6 bases). The V gene lost 1 base and the J gene lost 4 bases, with 11 bases spanning the gap. Germline V gene data show CDR1 as SGHKS and CDR2 as YYEKEE (reference sequence). The CDR3 covers 14 residues. The CDR3 DNA sequence: TGTGCCAGCAGCTTGACAGGGCGGGCCACTGAAGCTTTCTTT. The encoded protein is CASSLTGRATEAFF.

The CDR3 loop is CASCGQTNYGYTF. CDR3 in DNA: TGTGCCAGCTGTGGACAGACTAACTATGGCTACACCTTC. The chain couples TRBV2 to TRBJ1-2; D might be TRBD1 (6 bases). The CDR3 consists of 13 residues. Trimming shortened V by 8 bases and J by 0 bases, and 10 bases separated the two germline ends. Germline V gives CDR1 SNHLY, CDR2 FYNNEI.

This clonotype was observed many times. V is TRBV7-2 and J is TRBJ2-2; TRBD2 matches at 8 bases. Germline CDR1 is SGHTA and CDR2 is FQGNSA. V dropped 4 bases and J dropped 7; count of bases not matched to a gene: 5. The CDR3 length is 14 residues. CDR3 sequence: CASSSEGLVGELFF. The DNA of the CDR3 is TGTGCCAGCAGCTCAGAGGGACTAGTCGGGGAGCTGTTTTTT. The full variable domain, its missing parts supplied by reference TRBV7-2 and TRBJ2-2, is GAGVSQSPSNKVTEKGKDVELRCDPISGHTALYWYRQSLGQGLEFLIYFQGNSAPDKSGLPSDRFSAERTGGSVSTLTIQRTQQEDSAVYLCASSSEGLVGELFFGEGSRLTVL.

This clonotype was seen at least ten times. The chain links TRBV7-9 to TRBJ2-4, with 9 nucleotides matching TRBD1. The V gene's germline CDR1 is SEHNR and CDR2 FQNEAQ (reference sequence). V lost 5 bases and J lost 5; bases outside the gene matches: 10. This CDR3 is 16 amino acids long. CDR3 nucleotide sequence: TGTGCCAGCAGCCCCCCCGGGACAGGGTTGGAAAACATTCAGTACTTC. It is translated as CASSPPGTGLENIQYF.

This clonotype was counted a few times. This chain links TRBV6-2 or TRBV6-3 with TRBJ2-2; D not resolved. The V gene lost 6 bases and the J gene lost 6 bases, with 17 bases spanning the gap. This CDR3 has 15 amino acids. Germline V lookup: CDR1 MNHEY, CDR2 SVGEGT. CDR3 bases: TGTGCCAGCAGCCCGGGCGGAGATGGCGCCGGGGAGCTGTTTTTT. It encodes CASSPGGDGAGELFF.

In this sample, this clonotype turned up a few times. J is TRBJ2-5 and V is TRBV12-3 or TRBV12-4, with no clear D. V gave up 5 bases and J gave up 2 bases, with 9 bases separating them. There are 13 residues in the CDR3. CDR3: CASSQGVQETQYF. DNA of the CDR3: TGTGCCAGCAGTCAAGGTGTACAAGAGACCCAGTACTTC.

This clonotype has at least ten counts. The rearrangement joins TRBV11-2 to TRBJ2-3; 12 bases align to TRBD2. The ends lost 5 bases at V and 5 bases at J; junction bases unmatched: 8. The germline V gene encodes CDR1 SGHAT and CDR2 FQNNGV. This CDR3 region has 16 residues. The CDR3 loop is CASSVNRGLAGDTQYF. The CDR3 nucleotides are TGTGCCAGCAGCGTTAACAGGGGACTAGCGGGAGATACGCAGTATTTT.

V and J are TRBV5-1 and TRBJ2-3, with D maybe TRBD2 (6 bases). V was shortened by 1 base and J by 6 bases, with 12 bases between the two germline ends. Germline CDR1 SGHRS, CDR2 YFSETQ. CDR3 length: 14 amino acids. The CDR3 region has the DNA TGCGCCAGCAGCTTGACTAGCCCGCGGGATACGCAGTATTTT. Protein product: CASSLTSPRDTQYF. Full variable domain (rest looked up from reference TRBV5-1 and TRBJ2-3): KAGVTQTPRYLIKTRGQQVTLSCSPISGHRSVSWYQQTPGQGLQFLFEYFSETQRNKGNFPGRFSGRQFSNSRSEMNVSTLELGDSALYLCASSLTSPRDTQYFGPGTRLTVL.

This clonotype was counted many times. The rearrangement uses TRBV18 and TRBJ2-7, with D perhaps TRBD1 (5 bases). Trimming removed 6 bases at V and 4 bases at J, with 13 bases between. CDR3 length: 13 amino acids. Germline V CDR1 and CDR2: KGHSH, LQKENI. The CDR3 DNA sequence: TGTGCCAGCTCGGAAGGGGATTCATACGAGCAGTACTTC. It specifies CASSEGDSYEQYF.

Ten or more counts support this clonotype. The chain employs TRBV20-1 and TRBJ1-2; TRBD1 agrees at 11 bases. V shed 2 bases, J shed 4 bases, and the junction held 6 bases outside the gene matches. The CDR3 extends over 15 amino acids. The V gene's germline CDR1 is DFQATT and CDR2 SNEGSKA (reference sequence). CDR3 loop: CSARFPGQGAYGYTF. For the CDR3, the DNA is TGCAGTGCTAGATTCCCCGGACAGGGGGCCTATGGCTACACCTTC.

Many counts were recorded for this clonotype. V is TRBV2 and J is TRBJ1-6; TRBD1 might be the D (5 bases). V lost 6 bases to trimming and J lost 9 bases, with 15 bases between them. This CDR3 contains 14 residues. Germline lookup yields CDR1 SNHLY and CDR2 FYNNEI. CDR3 DNA sequence: TGTGCCAGCAGGCCGGGCATCGGGGGTTCACCCCTCCACTTT. Its translation is CASRPGIGGSPLHF.

There are a few counts of this clonotype. The rearrangement joins TRBV6-5 to TRBJ1-1; 9 nucleotides line up with TRBD1. Trimming cost V 4 bases and J 4 bases; bases outside gene matches: 4. Looked up from germline, CDR1 is MNHEY and CDR2 is SVGAGI. There are 14 residues in the CDR3. The CDR3 region is CASSSQGQGTEAFF. The CDR3 DNA reads as TGTGCCAGCAGTTCCCAGGGACAGGGCACTGAAGCTTTCTTT.

This clonotype was detected a few times. The chain employs TRBV4-2 and TRBJ2-3, with D possibly matching TRBD2 (6 bases). V was trimmed by 4 bases and J by 3 bases, leaving 14 bases between them. Germline V gene data show CDR1 as LGHNA and CDR2 as YNFKEQ. This CDR3 spans 15 amino acids. The CDR3 sequence is CASSPRGGATDTQYF. The CDR3 bases are TGTGCCAGCAGCCCCCGCGGCGGGGCGACAGATACGCAGTATTTT.

This clonotype was recorded once. This may stem from a read error, because a much larger clone lies one nucleotide away. V gene TRBV29-1 combines with J gene TRBJ1-1; possible D gene TRBD1, 6 bases. Germline assignment: CDR1 SQVTM and CDR2 ANQGSEA. The CDR3 spans 13 residues. The germline V and J ends were trimmed by 2 bases and 4 bases, with 11 bases remaining between them. The CDR3 spells CSVETGFFTEAFF. Here the CDR3 DNA reads TGCAGCGTTGAAACAGGGTTCTTCACTGAAGCTTTCTTT.

The chain joins TRBV7-2 to TRBJ2-3; TRBD2 agrees at 10 bases. The CDR3 runs 16 residues. V lost 3 bases, J lost 4 bases, and 7 bases stayed unmatched. Germline V gene sequence: CDR1 SGHTA, CDR2 FQGNSA. The CDR3, as DNA: TGTGCCAGCAGCTTTAGTCCTAGCGGGGGCGCAGATACGCAGTATTTT. Amino acids: CASSFSPSGGADTQYF.

This clonotype was picked up many times. CDR3 coding DNA: TGTGCCAGCAGCCCGACTAGCCCGGGCGAGCAGTACTTC. It yields the protein CASSPTSPGEQYF. The chain joins TRBV9 to TRBJ2-7; 7 bases map to TRBD2. Germline lookup yields CDR1 SGDLS and CDR2 YYNGEE. V lost 4 bases and J lost 6; bases outside the gene matches: 7. This CDR3 contains 13 residues.

This clonotype was found many times. The chain employs TRBV20-1 and TRBJ1-4; D possibly corresponds to TRBD1 (5 bases). This CDR3 region has 14 residues. The germline V gene has CDR1 DFQATT and CDR2 SNEGSKA (reference sequence). Between the trimmed V and J ends, which lost 6 bases and 6 bases, there was a span of 17 bases. CDR3 sequence reads: CSADLVGVDEKLFF. CDR3 nucleotides: TGCAGTGCCGACTTGGTGGGGGTGGATGAAAAACTGTTTTTT.

This clonotype was detected ten times or more. The chain combines TRBV30 with TRBJ2-1; possibly TRBD2 for D (7 bases). Per the germline V gene, CDR1 is GTSNPN and CDR2 is SVGIG (reference sequence). The CDR3 has 17 residues. Trimming shortened V by 0 bases and J by 6 bases, and 21 bases separated the two germline ends. The CDR3, as DNA: TGTGCCTGGAGTGTACGGGGGGCTAGCCGAGCACGCAATGAGCAGTTCTTC. Its translation is CAWSVRGASRARNEQFF.